The 20 T cell receptor beta chains in this list originate from one sample, sequenced in a study of OX40 agonist ivuxolimab in advanced cancers. TCRdb's table, derived via immunoSEQ multiplex PCR, lists solely in-frame clones and lacks some. The table records around 94,000 clones, approximately 89% of them present only once. Here the sequenced sample was CD4+ or CD8+ T cells sorted from blood, taken in a trial of the OX40 agonist ivuxolimab. The source is an adult with an advanced solid tumor such as melanoma, head and neck, liver or kidney cancer.

J is TRBJ2-7 and V is TRBV7-6, with D possibly matching TRBD2 (6 bases). The CDR3 runs 14 residues. V was trimmed by 6 bases and J by 4 bases, leaving 16 bases between them. Germline V gives CDR1 SGHVS, CDR2 FNYEAQ. The CDR3 region has the DNA TGTGCCAGCAGGAAGGAGGGGAAGGGGTACGAGCAGTACTTC. This sequence encodes CASRKEGKGYEQYF.

The chain links TRBV11-3 to TRBJ1-1, with 8 bases that match TRBD1. The CDR3 extends over 16 amino acids. V shed 4 bases, J shed 1 base, and the junction held 8 bases outside the gene matches. The germline V gene encodes CDR1 SGHNT and CDR2 YENEEA. The CDR3 loop is CASSSRTGRKNTEAFF. CDR3 nucleotides: TGTGCCAGCAGCTCCAGGACAGGGCGGAAGAACACTGAAGCTTTCTTT.

J is TRBJ1-2 and V is TRBV28; D uncertain. Germline V CDR1 and CDR2: MDHEN, SYDVKM. The V end was cut by 7 bases, the J end by 4 bases, with 16 bases between. This CDR3 has 14 amino acids. The CDR3 region has the DNA TGTGCCAGCATCCCCGGAACCCGAGGCTATGGCTACACCTTC. It encodes CASIPGTRGYGYTF.

The V gene is TRBV2, the J gene TRBJ2-5; TRBD1 agrees at 10 bases. This CDR3 has 14 amino acids. Germline lookup yields CDR1 SNHLY and CDR2 FYNNEI. Trimming removed 6 bases from V and 9 bases from J; junction bases left unmatched: 10. CDR3 amino acids: CASSIPGTGVAQYF. Written as DNA, the CDR3 is TGTGCCAGCAGCATACCCGGGACAGGGGTTGCCCAGTACTTC.

The chain is built from TRBV19 and TRBJ2-7, with a tentative D call TRBD1 (5 bases). Germline CDR1 reads LNHDA; CDR2 reads SQIVND (reference sequence). Trimming shortened V by 4 bases and J by 2 bases, and 18 bases separated the two germline ends. The CDR3 consists of 16 residues. The CDR3 is CASSNRKDTQPYEQYF. DNA of the CDR3: TGTGCCAGTAGTAATCGGAAGGACACACAGCCCTACGAGCAGTACTTC.

The chain carries TRBV7-3 and TRBJ2-1; D might be TRBD1 or TRBD2, each matching 7 bases. Trimming pared 5 bases from V and 8 bases from J, leaving 19 bases between. CDR3 length: 15 residues. Germline-derived CDR1 and CDR2 are SGHTA and FQGTGA. CDR3 sequence: CASSLTGTIGDEQFF. As DNA, the CDR3 is TGTGCCAGCAGCCTGACAGGGACTATAGGCGATGAGCAGTTCTTC. Complete variable domain (other parts from reference TRBV7-3 and TRBJ2-1): GAGVSQTPSNKVTEKGKYVELRCDPISGHTALYWYRQSLGQGPEFLIYFQGTGAADDSGLPNDRFFAVRPEGSVSTLKIQRTERGDSAVYLCASSLTGTIGDEQFFGPGTRLTVL.

This chain connects TRBV25-1 to TRBJ1-1; D remains unclear. This CDR3 has 12 amino acids. Trimming shortened V by 6 bases and J by 7 bases, and 12 bases separated the two germline ends. Germline CDR1 MGHDK, CDR2 SYGVNS. The CDR3 DNA is TGTGCCAGCAGACCCAATACAGTTGAAGCTTTCTTT. Protein sequence: CASRPNTVEAFF. Drawing the rest from reference TRBV25-1 and TRBJ1-1, the complete variable domain is EADIYQTPRYLVIGTGKKITLECSQTMGHDKMYWYQQDPGMELHLIHYSYGVNSTEKGDLSSESTVSRIRTEHFPLTLESARPSHTSQYLCASRPNTVEAFFGQGTRLTVV.

J is TRBJ2-7 and V is TRBV7-2, with TRBD2 identical over 13 bases. V lost 4 bases, J lost 3 bases, and 12 bases stayed unmatched. Germline assignment: CDR1 SGHTA and CDR2 FQGNSA. The CDR3 sequence is 18 residues long. The CDR3 protein is CASSWTSGSTVTFYEQYF. CDR3 bases: TGTGCCAGCAGCTGGACTAGCGGGAGCACCGTGACATTCTACGAGCAGTACTTC.

The chain links TRBV9 to TRBJ1-2; a possible D gene is TRBD1 (5 bases). V was pared by 4 bases and J by 0 bases, with 16 bases between. The CDR3 covers 16 residues. Germline values: CDR1 SGDLS, CDR2 YYNGEE. The CDR3: CASSLYPGPSNYGYTF. The CDR3 nucleotides are TGTGCCAGCAGCTTATACCCAGGGCCTTCTAACTATGGCTACACCTTC.

This chain links TRBV19 with TRBJ2-7, with 10 nucleotides matching TRBD1. V was pared by 5 bases and J by 2 bases, with 9 bases of the junction left unmatched. There are 16 residues in the CDR3. Germline assignment: CDR1 LNHDA and CDR2 SQIVND (reference sequence). CDR3 in DNA: TGTGCCAGTAGTGAAACCGGGACAGGGGCCCCCTACGAGCAGTACTTC. It specifies CASSETGTGAPYEQYF. Based on the CDR3 plus reference TRBV19 and TRBJ2-7, the full variable domain is DGGITQSPKYLFRKEGQNVTLSCEQNLNHDAMYWYRQDPGQGLRLIYYSQIVNDFQKGDIAEGYSVSREKKESFPLTVTSAQKNPTAFYLCASSETGTGAPYEQYFGPGTRLTVT.

The chain recombines TRBV28 with TRBJ1-5, with D perhaps matching TRBD1 (5 bases). V lost 3 bases and J 7 bases, leaving 13 bases between the germline ends. Germline V lookup: CDR1 MDHEN, CDR2 SYDVKM. CDR3 length: 14 residues. CDR3 coding DNA: TGTGCCAGCAGTTTCCTCCAGGGTCCCCAGCCCCAGCATTTT. Protein: CASSFLQGPQPQHF.

This rearrangement joins TRBV5-4 to TRBJ2-1, with TRBD1 matching over 10 bases. This CDR3 comprises 16 residues. Germline trimming cut 5 bases from V and 4 bases from J; bases unmatched to any gene: 9. Germline CDR1 and CDR2: SGHNT and YYREEE (reference sequence). DNA of the CDR3: TGTGCCAGCAGGCTTCGACAGGGGGCGAGGTACAATGAGCAGTTCTTC. Its protein is CASRLRQGARYNEQFF.

The genes are TRBV5-1 and TRBJ2-2, with 8 bases matching TRBD1. Looked up from germline, CDR1 is SGHRS and CDR2 is YFSETQ. This CDR3 contains 16 residues. The trim removed 0 bases at V and 5 bases at J, leaving 6 bases unmatched. CDR3 sequence: CASSLDGQGSTGELFF. CDR3 nucleotide sequence: TGCGCCAGCAGCTTGGACGGACAGGGTTCGACCGGGGAGCTGTTTTTT.

The V gene is TRBV10-3, the J gene TRBJ2-4, with D possibly TRBD2 on 6 matching bases. Trimming stripped 3 bases from V and 0 bases from J, with 12 bases between. This CDR3 contains 16 residues. CDR1 ENHRY and CDR2 SYGVKD come from the germline V gene. The CDR3 DNA reads TGTGCCATCAGTGATTCAACCGGGGGAGCCAAAAACATTCAGTACTTC. Amino acid sequence: CAISDSTGGAKNIQYF.

DNA of the CDR3: TGTGCCTGGCACCAGGGGTCAACCTACGAGCAGTACTTC. This sequence encodes CAWHQGSTYEQYF. The gene calls are TRBV30 and TRBJ2-7; D may be TRBD1 (6 bases). Germline V gives CDR1 GTSNPN, CDR2 SVGIG (reference sequence). V lost 5 bases and J 2 bases, leaving 13 bases between the germline ends. There are 13 residues in the CDR3. The full variable domain, completed using reference TRBV30 and TRBJ2-7, is SQTIHQWPATLVQPVGSPLSLECTVEGTSNPNLYWYRQAAGRGLQLLFYSVGIGQISSEVPQNLSASRPQDRQFILSSKKLLLSDSGFYLCAWHQGSTYEQYFGPGTRLTVT.

This chain uses TRBV6-5 with TRBJ2-7, with D hard to call. Per germline, CDR1 MNHEY and CDR2 SVGAGI. Trimming pared 0 bases from V and 3 bases from J, leaving 6 bases between. The CDR3 length is 13 residues. The DNA of the CDR3 is TGTGCCAGCAGTTACTCCACCAACTACGAGCAGTACTTC. It specifies CASSYSTNYEQYF.

For the CDR3, the DNA is TGTGCCACCCAGAGGGCAGCTAGGAGCTCCTACGAGCAGTACTTC. This encodes CATQRAARSSYEQYF. The chain employs TRBV6-4 and TRBJ2-7; perhaps TRBD2 as D (5 bases). The germline CDR1 and CDR2 sequences are MRHNA and SNTAGT. This CDR3 spans 15 amino acids. The ends were cut back, 10 bases at V and 0 bases at J, with 19 bases in the middle.

The rearrangement joins TRBV2 to TRBJ1-5; TRBD1 might be the D (5 bases). Per germline, CDR1 SNHLY and CDR2 FYNNEI. The ends were cut back, 6 bases at V and 0 bases at J, with 15 bases in the middle. The CDR3 sequence is 16 residues long. CDR3 nucleotides: TGTGCCAGCAGGACCGGGACGGATTATAGCAATCAGCCCCAGCATTTT. This sequence encodes CASRTGTDYSNQPQHF.

The gene calls are TRBV10-3 and TRBJ1-1; perhaps TRBD1 as D (6 bases). V lost 5 bases and J lost 8, with 15 bases in between. The CDR3 is 13 amino acids. Germline-derived CDR1 and CDR2 are ENHRY and SYGVKD. The CDR3: CAISRGALSEAFF. The DNA for the CDR3 is TGTGCCATCAGTCGGGGGGCACTGTCGGAAGCTTTCTTT.

The gene calls are TRBV11-2 and TRBJ2-7; possibly TRBD1 for D (6 bases). Trimming left V 1 base short and J 0 bases short, with 13 bases between. The germline CDR1 and CDR2 sequences are SGHAT and FQNNGV. The CDR3 totals 16 residues. The CDR3 nucleotides read TGTGCCAGCAGCTTAGCCGGACAGACCAGCTCCTACGAGCAGTACTTC. As protein: CASSLAGQTSSYEQYF.